A single sample gave rise to the 24 T cell receptor beta chains below, sequenced in a study of radiotherapy plus CTLA-4 blockade in lung cancer. Sequencing was performed with immunoSEQ multiplex PCR; in TCRdb, only in-frame clones are kept and a portion is missing. The table has 50,000 or so clones, around nine tenths seen once. This specimen was peripheral blood, taken from a patient treated with radiotherapy plus ipilimumab. Receptor source: a human donor with non-small cell lung cancer whose response to radiotherapy plus ipilimumab could not be evaluated.

The V gene is TRBV5-1, the J gene TRBJ2-3, with D tentatively TRBD1 (5 bases). Trimming took 0 bases from V and 4 from J, leaving 12 bases between them. CDR1 SGHRS and CDR2 YFSETQ come from the germline V gene. The CDR3 has 15 amino acids. CDR3 sequence (DNA): TGCGCCAGCAGCTTGGACTGGGGCCCCGCAGATACGCAGTATTTT. Its protein is CASSLDWGPADTQYF.

The CDR3 sequence is CASSPRLAGYNEQFF. In nucleotides, the CDR3 is TGTGCCAGCAGCCCCCGACTAGCGGGGTACAATGAGCAGTTCTTC. The rearrangement joins TRBV11-2 to TRBJ2-1, with 11 bases aligning to TRBD2. J was trimmed by 4 bases and V by 5 bases; bases with no gene match: 4. There are 15 residues in the CDR3. Per germline, CDR1 SGHAT and CDR2 FQNNGV.

The genes are TRBV11-3 and TRBJ2-5; 9 bases fit TRBD2. Trimming removed 5 bases from V and 3 bases from J; junction bases left unmatched: 7. This CDR3 has 15 residues. Per germline, CDR1 SGHNT and CDR2 YENEEA. CDR3 sequence (DNA): TGTGCCAGCAGCCCTAGCGGGGACCCCAAAGAGACCCAGTACTTC. Its protein is CASSPSGDPKETQYF.

The genes are TRBV27 and TRBJ2-2; D might be TRBD1 (5 bases). Germline assignment: CDR1 MNHEY and CDR2 SMNVEV (reference sequence). Trimming removed 2 bases at V and 5 bases at J, with 12 bases between. The CDR3 runs to 15 residues. Here the CDR3 reads CASSLDTPGTGELFF. The CDR3 DNA follows: TGTGCCAGCAGTTTAGACACACCAGGGACCGGGGAGCTGTTTTTT.

The rearrangement uses TRBV5-1 and TRBJ2-3; 7 nucleotides align to TRBD2. V was clipped by 4 bases and J by 1 base; unmatched bases: 3. CDR3 size: 14 residues. Germline V gene data show CDR1 as SGHRS and CDR2 as YFSETQ. CDR3 nucleotides: TGCGCCAGCAGCGCGGCGGGGGGCACAGATACGCAGTATTTT. Its translation is CASSAAGGTDTQYF.

The V gene is TRBV7-2, the J gene TRBJ2-1, with 9 bases identical to TRBD2. The CDR3 has 16 residues. The germline V gene encodes CDR1 SGHTA and CDR2 FQGNSA. After removal of 5 bases from V and 5 bases from J, the junction contained 10 bases not matched to a gene. CDR3 region: CASSPRLAELNNEQFF. The CDR3 DNA sequence: TGTGCCAGCAGCCCCAGACTAGCGGAACTCAACAATGAGCAGTTCTTC.

The rearrangement uses TRBV11-3 and TRBJ1-1, with 9 positions matching TRBD1. Unmatched junction bases numbered 4, after V lost 0 bases and J lost 5 bases. CDR3 length: 15 amino acids. CDR1 and CDR2 (germline): SGHNT, YENEEA. The CDR3 sequence: CASSLDGDRVTEAFF. The CDR3 nucleotides are TGTGCCAGCAGCTTAGATGGGGACAGGGTAACTGAAGCTTTCTTT.

The V and J genes are TRBV6-1 and TRBJ2-2, with D tentatively TRBD1 (5 bases). Germline CDR1 reads MNHNS; CDR2 reads SASEGT. Trimming cost V 1 base and J 0 bases, with 12 bases left between them. The CDR3 runs to 17 residues. The CDR3 loop is CASSEVRAGPNTGELFF. CDR3 nucleotides: TGTGCCAGCAGTGAAGTTAGGGCAGGGCCGAACACCGGGGAGCTGTTTTTT.

The chain combines TRBV4-3 with TRBJ2-1; 8 bases agree with TRBD2. J lost 7 bases, V lost 4 bases, and 12 bases had no gene match. CDR3 length: 16 amino acids. Per the germline V gene, CDR1 is LGHNA and CDR2 is YSLEER. The CDR3 is CASSRNLPGLGNEQFF. CDR3 bases: TGCGCCAGCAGCCGCAATTTACCGGGACTAGGAAATGAGCAGTTCTTC.

V gene TRBV9 combines with J gene TRBJ2-1; TRBD2 might be the D (7 bases). CDR3 length: 15 amino acids. V was clipped by 5 bases and J by 7 bases, with 19 bases between them. Germline CDR1 reads SGDLS; CDR2 reads YYNGEE. The CDR3: CASSPLAGAWNEQFF. The DNA for the CDR3 is TGTGCCAGCAGTCCCTTGGCGGGGGCGTGGAATGAGCAGTTCTTC.

The chain carries TRBV7-9 and TRBJ2-7, with 8 bases that match TRBD2. The ends lost 6 bases at V and 3 bases at J; junction bases unmatched: 7. The CDR3 spans 14 residues. Germline assignment: CDR1 SEHNR and CDR2 FQNEAQ (reference sequence). In nucleotides, the CDR3 is TGTGCCAGCAGTCTGGGCGGGGGGTTCTACGAGCAGTACTTC. This sequence encodes CASSLGGGFYEQYF.

This clone was seen a single time. Germline is not matched at one junction end, which may reflect a read error. The J gene is TRBJ1-5, the V gene TRBV10-2, with a weak D call TRBD1 (6 bases). The germline gives CDR1 WSHSY, CDR2 SAAADI. There are 15 residues in the CDR3. CDR3 coding DNA: TGCGCCAGCAGTGAGTCAACAGGGCTGAATCGGCCCCAGCATTTT. Translation gives CASSESTGLNRPQHF.

V and J are TRBV28 and TRBJ1-2; 8 nucleotides align to TRBD1. CDR1 and CDR2 from the germline V gene are MDHEN and SYDVKM. The CDR3 contains 14 residues. The junction had 6 bases not matched to a gene; V was cut back by 1 base and J by 8 bases. The CDR3 nucleotides read TGTGCCAGCAGTTTATCAGGGGGCGAGAACGGCTACACCTTC. This gives the protein CASSLSGGENGYTF.

The chain couples TRBV2 to TRBJ2-5, with 9 bases identical to TRBD2. The J call may be wrong; the DNA end is better matched by TRBJ2-7. Germline V CDR1 and CDR2: SNHLY, FYNNEI. The CDR3 is 15 residues long. CDR3 DNA: TGTGCCAGCAGTCTTGAAGCGGGAGGACCCTACGAGCAGTACTTC. Protein sequence: CASSLEAGGPYEQYF.

The rearrangement uses TRBV27 and TRBJ1-1; the match to TRBD1 covers 10 bases. The germline CDR1 and CDR2 sequences are MNHEY and SMNVEV (reference sequence). The CDR3 spans 15 residues. Losses at the gene ends were 4 bases for V and 4 bases for J; bases not matched to a gene: 6. The CDR3 region has the DNA TGTGCCAGCAGTTCGACAGGGGGCATAAGCACTGAAGCTTTCTTT. This codes for CASSSTGGISTEAFF.

V gene TRBV6-1 combines with J gene TRBJ1-1; no clear D gene. The V end lost 7 bases, the J end lost 3 bases, and 12 bases lay between the germline ends. Germline CDR1 MNHNS, CDR2 SASEGT. The CDR3 extends over 13 amino acids. CDR3 nucleotide sequence: TGTGCCAGCACAAGGGAGATGGACACTGAAGCTTTCTTT. Protein: CASTREMDTEAFF.

V usage is TRBV6-5 and J usage is TRBJ2-6; tentative D call: TRBD2 (6 bases). This CDR3 region has 15 residues. CDR1 MNHEY and CDR2 SVGAGI come from the germline V gene. The V gene lost 7 bases and the J gene lost 0 bases, with 10 bases spanning the gap. The CDR3 is CASTPGVSGANVLTF. DNA for the CDR3: TGTGCCAGCACTCCGGGGGTCTCTGGGGCCAACGTCCTGACTTTC.

Of note for this clone: Other DNA sequences from this sample encode an identical CDR3 as well. This chain links TRBV11-2 with TRBJ2-5; possible D gene TRBD1, 6 bases. Between the trimmed V and J ends, which lost 1 base and 2 bases, there was a span of 8 bases. This CDR3 has 14 residues. CDR1 and CDR2 (germline): SGHAT, FQNNGV. CDR3 coding DNA: TGTGCCAGCAGCTTAGGGACAGCACAAGAGACCCAGTACTTC. Translation: CASSLGTAQETQYF.

This clone was picked up one time. Here the CDR3 DNA reads TGTGCCAGCAGCCTTACGACAGGGCCCTACGAGCAGTACTTC. Amino acids: CASSLTTGPYEQYF. The genes are TRBV6-5 and TRBJ2-7, with TRBD1 matching over 7 bases. Germline V gene lookup returns CDR1 MNHEY and CDR2 SVGAGI. The CDR3 covers 14 residues. The trim removed 6 bases at V and 2 bases at J, leaving 7 bases unmatched.

The gene calls are TRBV2 and TRBJ2-5; the match to TRBD2 covers 15 bases. The CDR3 is made up of 16 amino acids. Germline V CDR1 and CDR2: SNHLY, FYNNEI. After removal of 7 bases from V and 3 bases from J, the junction contained 6 bases not matched to a gene. The CDR3 DNA reads as TGTGCCAGCAACCCGGGACTAGCGGGGGGAGAAGAGACCCAGTACTTC. Translating it yields CASNPGLAGGEETQYF.

The genes are TRBV6-5 and TRBJ2-7, with 12 bases that match TRBD1. V shed 6 bases, J shed 9 bases, and the junction held 9 bases outside the gene matches. This CDR3 contains 14 residues. CDR1 MNHEY and CDR2 SVGAGI come from the germline V gene. The CDR3: CASRPGQGAVVQYF. The CDR3 coding sequence is TGTGCCAGCAGACCGGGACAGGGGGCGGTGGTGCAGTACTTC.

CDR3 amino acids: CASSLDTGNIQYF. CDR3 DNA: TGTGCCAGCAGCTTAGACACAGGCAACATTCAGTACTTC. The chain combines TRBV5-4 with TRBJ2-4; tentatively, D is TRBD1 (5 bases). The CDR3 has 13 amino acids. V lost 2 bases to trimming and J lost 7 bases, with 10 bases between them. The germline CDR1 and CDR2 sequences are SGHNT and YYREEE (reference sequence).

The V call is TRBV30, the J call TRBJ2-5; TRBD2 agrees at 8 bases. V trimming: 0 bases; J trimming: 5 bases; junction bases outside the gene matches: 2. The germline V gene has CDR1 GTSNPN and CDR2 SVGIG (reference sequence). The CDR3 is 13 amino acids. The CDR3 region has the DNA TGTGCCTGGAGTGTCACTAGCGGTGAGACCCAGTACTTC. The encoded protein is CAWSVTSGETQYF.

The chain has TRBV28 and TRBJ1-4; no firm D call. Looked up from germline, CDR1 is MDHEN and CDR2 is SYDVKM. V was cut by 5 bases and J by 2 bases, with 15 bases left in between. This CDR3 region has 16 residues. The CDR3: CASSGRGRSTNEKLFF. As DNA, the CDR3 is TGTGCCAGCAGTGGTAGAGGGCGGAGTACTAATGAAAAACTGTTTTTT.